One sample yielded the 2 T cell receptor beta chains listed below, sequenced in a study of high-grade serous ovarian cancer treatment subgroups. Tumor samples were taken before definitive surgery or chemotherapy. Profiling relied on immunoSEQ multiplex PCR, and the TCRdb table lists in-frame clones only, not all of them. The repertoire includes under 30,000 clones, about 86% of them detected once, and 2.1% sits in the top ten. Sequencing input: tumor tissue. These receptors all come from a human donor with high-grade serous ovarian cancer.

The chain couples TRBV7-9 to TRBJ1-1; the D gene is possibly TRBD1 (5 bases). V was cut by 0 bases and J by 1 base, with 6 bases left in between. Per germline, CDR1 SEHNR and CDR2 FQNEAQ (reference sequence). The CDR3 covers 14 residues. CDR3 nucleotide sequence: TGTGCCAGCAGCTTAGCAGGGGCGAACACTGAAGCTTTCTTT. Protein: CASSLAGANTEAFF. Looking up the rest from reference TRBV7-9 and TRBJ1-1 gives the full variable domain: DTGVSQNPRHKITKRGQNVTFRCDPISEHNRLYWYRQTLGQGPEFLTYFQNEAQLEKSRLLSDRFSAERPKGSFSTLEIQRTEQGDSAMYLCASSLAGANTEAFFGQGTRLTVV.

The chain carries TRBV5-1 and TRBJ2-1; 16 bases are shared with TRBD2. The CDR3 consists of 18 residues. Per germline, CDR1 SGHRS and CDR2 YFSETQ. V gave up 4 bases and J gave up 0 bases; unmatched junction bases: 4. The CDR3 DNA follows: TGCGCCAGCAGCATGGGACTAGCGGGAGGGAGCTCCTACAATGAGCAGTTCTTC. Amino acid sequence: CASSMGLAGGSSYNEQFF.